This T cell receptor beta chain was sequenced in a study of cytomegalovirus exposure and HLA in healthy donors. Researchers ran the PCR with 60 Vbeta and 13 Jbeta primers. The assay was immunoSEQ multiplex PCR, and TCRdb's table has in-frame clones only and misses some. This sample has around 180,000 clones, with around four fifths found just once. Study-level results: In a later analysis, CMV-associated beta chains were mostly HLA-associated, it appeared.

Germline V gene sequence: CDR1 GTSNPN, CDR2 SVGIG (reference sequence). The germline V and J ends were trimmed by 5 bases and 5 bases, with 10 bases remaining between them. The CDR3 contains 13 residues. A word on this clone: The antigen remains unidentified.

The TCR originated in a woman between 45 and 65 years old in good health and CMV-seropositive. The sample consisted of PBMCs. V usage is TRBV30 and J usage is TRBJ1-6, with D tentatively TRBD1 (5 bases). CDR3 sequence reads: CAWAGQHNSPLHF. The CDR3 DNA reads as TGTGCCTGGGCAGGGCAACATAATTCACCCCTCCACTTT.